The 8 T cell receptor beta chains below come from one sample, sequenced in a study of PD-L1 blockade in urothelial cancer (dated by TCRdb to the late 2010s). Library generation was performed with the immunoSEQ multiplex PCR assay. TCRdb took over this immuneACCESS table, retaining in-frame rearrangements with V and J assigned. Such tables are incomplete; in checked studies, under half of the missing clones stem from an unresolved V gene, and the remainder is unexplained. For this sample there are some 120,000 clones; about four fifths appear just once. The ten largest clones add up to 3.2% of the sample. Explained via the paper, the time point label denotes: pretreatment peripheral blood. This sample comprised PBMCs, obtained around atezolizumab (anti-PD-L1) treatment. These receptors all come from a man aged 50 to 59 with urothelial cancer.

Remarks on this clone: The junction and the germline gene differ at one end; a read error may be behind it. This chain joins TRBV27 and TRBJ2-5; D is perhaps TRBD1 (6 bases). Germline assignment: CDR1 MNHEY and CDR2 SMNVEV (reference sequence). CDR3 length equals 14 residues. The CDR3 here is CASRSNRDQETQYF. The CDR3 DNA reads as TGTGCCAGCAGGTCCAACAGGGACCAGGAGACCCAGTACTTC.

The chain couples TRBV7-9 to TRBJ1-2; D is perhaps TRBD1 (6 bases). Germline V gene data show CDR1 as SEHNR and CDR2 as FQNEAQ (reference sequence). The CDR3 consists of 15 residues. Trimming left V 0 bases short and J 1 base short, with 9 bases between. The CDR3 DNA is TGTGCCAGCAGCTTAGCGGGACACCTTAACTATGGCTACACCTTC. Translated: CASSLAGHLNYGYTF. The full variable domain, rest sourced from reference TRBV7-9 and TRBJ1-2, is DTGVSQNPRHKITKRGQNVTFRCDPISEHNRLYWYRQTLGQGPEFLTYFQNEAQLEKSRLLSDRFSAERPKGSFSTLEIQRTEQGDSAMYLCASSLAGHLNYGYTFGSGTRLTVV.

The gene calls are TRBV10-1 and TRBJ2-1; 8 bases are shared with TRBD2. This CDR3 spans 16 amino acids. The J segment lost 0 bases and the V segment lost 6 bases, leaving 7 bases of the junction unmatched. Germline assignment: CDR1 WNHNN and CDR2 SYGVQD (reference sequence). The CDR3 sequence: CASSVERESSYNEQFF. The CDR3 region has the DNA TGCGCCAGCAGCGTAGAGCGGGAGAGCTCCTACAATGAGCAGTTCTTC.

The J gene is TRBJ2-7, the V gene TRBV5-1; 11 bases agree with TRBD2. This CDR3 comprises 16 residues. CDR1 is SGHRS and CDR2 is YFSETQ in the germline V gene. V was pared by 2 bases and J by 2 bases, with 6 bases of the junction left unmatched. Here the CDR3 reads CASSFPTSGTPYEQYF. CDR3 nucleotides: TGCGCCAGCAGCTTCCCGACTAGCGGGACCCCCTACGAGCAGTACTTC.

The V and J genes are TRBV28 and TRBJ1-2, with 8 positions matching TRBD1. V trimming: 6 bases; J trimming: 6 bases; junction bases outside the gene matches: 12. This CDR3 is 15 amino acids long. The germline CDR1 and CDR2 sequences are MDHEN and SYDVKM. CDR3 region: CASRLPAGGGNGYTF. DNA of the CDR3: TGTGCCAGCAGGCTCCCCGCAGGGGGCGGGAATGGCTACACCTTC.

Here the CDR3 reads CASSLPDRTFRGNTIYF. CDR3 coding DNA: TGTGCCAGCAGCCTACCGGACAGGACCTTTAGAGGAAACACCATATATTTT. V and J are TRBV7-9 and TRBJ1-3, with TRBD1 identical over 7 bases. The V and J ends lost 5 bases and 4 bases, in that order; junction bases with no gene match: 14. This CDR3 region has 17 residues. CDR1 and CDR2 from the germline V gene are SEHNR and FQNEAQ (reference sequence).

The chain employs TRBV30 and TRBJ1-2; D is unresolved. CDR3 length equals 16 residues. In germline, CDR1 is GTSNPN, CDR2 SVGIG (reference sequence). The V end lost 0 bases, the J end lost 5 bases, and 19 bases lay between the germline ends. CDR3: CAWSVHRGLGNYGYTF. CDR3 coding DNA: TGTGCCTGGAGTGTACATCGAGGACTGGGGAATTATGGCTACACCTTC.

J is TRBJ2-2 and V is TRBV2, with TRBD2 identical over 14 bases. Germline V CDR1 and CDR2: SNHLY, FYNNEI. This CDR3 comprises 17 residues. J was trimmed by 7 bases and V by 7 bases; bases with no gene match: 11. The DNA for the CDR3 is TGTGCCAGCAAAATGGGACTAGCGGGAGTCTATGGCGGGGAGCTGTTTTTT. Translated: CASKMGLAGVYGGELFF.